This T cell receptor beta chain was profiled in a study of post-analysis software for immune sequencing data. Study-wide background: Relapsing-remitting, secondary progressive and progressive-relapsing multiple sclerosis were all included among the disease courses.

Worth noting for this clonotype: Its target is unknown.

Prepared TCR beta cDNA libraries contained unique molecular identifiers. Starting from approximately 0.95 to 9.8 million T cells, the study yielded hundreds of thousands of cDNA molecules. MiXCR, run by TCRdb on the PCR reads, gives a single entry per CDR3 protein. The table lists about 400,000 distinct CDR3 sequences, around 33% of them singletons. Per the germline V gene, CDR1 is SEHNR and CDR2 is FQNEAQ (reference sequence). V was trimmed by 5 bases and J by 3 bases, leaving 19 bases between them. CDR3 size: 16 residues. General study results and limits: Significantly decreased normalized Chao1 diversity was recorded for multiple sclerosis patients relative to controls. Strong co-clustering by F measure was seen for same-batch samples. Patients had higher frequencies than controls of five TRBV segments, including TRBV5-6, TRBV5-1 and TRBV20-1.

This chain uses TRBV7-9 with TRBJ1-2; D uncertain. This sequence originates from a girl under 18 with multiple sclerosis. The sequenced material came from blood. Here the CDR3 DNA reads TGTGCCAGCAGCCCCGCCGCGGGATCAGTACACTATGGCTACACCTTC. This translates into CASSPAAGSVHYGYTF.